This entry describes one T cell receptor (beta chain). Some clones are missing from TCRdb's copy, which holds only in-frame ones; the method was immunoSEQ multiplex PCR. The sample yields 10,000 to 15,000 clones, approximately 94% seen once. Germline CDR1 and CDR2: SNHLY and FYNNEI. V lost 4 bases and J lost 6; bases outside the gene matches: 13. The length of the CDR3 is 16 residues. The data were taken from a study of neoadjuvant nivolumab and ipilimumab in lung cancer. This sequence joins TRBV2 and TRBJ2-3, with 7 bases fitting TRBD2. Specimen: peripheral blood, collected after neoadjuvant nivolumab, alone or with ipilimumab, at or shortly before surgery. This clonotype originated in an adult with non-small cell lung cancer. The DNA for the CDR3 is TGTGCCAGCAGTGCGTGGACGGGAGGCCCTCGGGATACGCAGTATTTT. Its translation is CASSAWTGGPRDTQYF.